This T cell receptor beta chain was sequenced for a study of CD8+ T cells in alopecia areata. Study overall: In an open-label trial, patients got 5 to 10 mg tofacitinib twice daily. Patients in the study were on tofacitinib for 6 to 18 months, then off it for 6 months. Regarding the study as a whole: Higher clonality and more expanded CD8+ clones appeared in lesional than normal scalp.

The CDR3 loop spans 16 amino acids. With 8 bases clipped from V and 2 bases from J, the junction kept 7 bases outside the gene matches. CDR1 and CDR2 (germline): WSHSY, SAAADI. Treatment indicated: oral pan-JAK inhibitor, 5-10 mg twice daily. Extracted RNA was reverse transcribed into cDNA, the sequencing template. The method was immunoSEQ multiplex PCR; TCRdb's version includes in-frame clones alone and lacks a portion of them. Among over 80,000 clones listed, roughly 45% were seen once. This clone came up a few times. What it binds is not known. Sequences were derived from CD8+ T cells sorted from blood, sampled at week 24, from a patient treated with tofacitinib. This chain uses TRBV10-2 with TRBJ2-6, with 9 bases lining up with TRBD2. The source is a human donor with alopecia areata. CDR3 sequence: CASRAGGPAGANVLTF. For the CDR3, the DNA is TGCGCCAGCCGGGCGGGAGGGCCGGCTGGGGCCAACGTCCTGACTTTC.